These T cell receptor beta chains were read from a single sample in a study of cytomegalovirus exposure and HLA in healthy donors. TCRdb's table, derived via immunoSEQ multiplex PCR, lists solely in-frame clones and lacks some. The sample holds 200,000 to 250,000 clones. The sequencing input was PBMCs. These receptors all stem from a woman in her twenties or thirties in good health and CMV-seropositive. Each CDR3 is given without its conserved first and last residue.

v_call cdr3_length cdr3_aa
TRBV15 13 ATSRKPGATYEQY
TRBV18 10 ASSLDRGEQY
TRBV6-1 11 ASSEEDVYEQY
TRBV6-5 13 ASSGGQGESGELF
TRBV19 13 ASSRTSGINTEAF
TRBV5-4 13 ASSSGTGFTDTQY
TRBV6-1 10 ASNLVRGTQY
TRBV29-1 12 SVARRLTEYGYT
TRBV6-6 14 ASSRTGGGHSYEQY
TRBV9 13 ASTKGLAGSDTQY
TRBV2 11 ASRRVPGGGYT
TRBV9 12 ASSVVGREGIQY
TRBV11-2 11 ASSLAGGSEAF
TRBV4-1 12 ASSFGTINEKLF
TRBV18 14 ASSPQEILMNTEAF
TRBV13 15 ASSLTKTSGSIYEQY
TRBV4-3 13 ASSPDWTGPRPQY
TRBV2 11 ASSESQAYGYT